What follows are 11 T cell receptor beta chains derived from one specimen sequenced in a study of blood T cell repertoires in COVID-19. Generated by immunoSEQ multiplex PCR, the TCRdb table keeps only in-frame clones and is missing some. The sample records tens of thousands of clones, roughly 80% being singletons. Sequenced sample: PBMCs or T cells enriched from blood (not recorded which). These receptors came from a woman aged 35 to 49 with acute COVID-19.

The genes are TRBV2 and TRBJ1-5, with TRBD1 identical over 8 bases. The CDR3 is 16 amino acids. Germline V gene data show CDR1 as SNHLY and CDR2 as FYNNEI. The V segment lost 6 bases and the J segment 6 bases; nucleotides outside the gene matches: 13. In DNA, the CDR3 is TGTGCCAGCAGGACAGGGGCCCCCTTCATTAGTCAGCCCCAGCATTTT. Protein sequence: CASRTGAPFISQPQHF.

This chain joins TRBV15 and TRBJ1-5; 7 nucleotides line up with TRBD1. The CDR3 consists of 17 residues. CDR1 is LNHNV, CDR2 YYDKDF, per germline (reference sequence). The V gene end was trimmed by 1 base and the J gene end by 0 bases; junction bases not matched to a gene: 6. The CDR3 sequence: CATSRVATGNSNQPQHF. CDR3 in DNA: TGTGCCACCAGCAGAGTGGCGACAGGGAATAGCAATCAGCCCCAGCATTTT.

The rearrangement joins TRBV6-5 to TRBJ1-4; unclear D gene. The germline V gene encodes CDR1 MNHEY and CDR2 SVGAGI. Trimming removed 6 bases from V and 1 base from J, with 9 bases in between. There are 14 residues in the CDR3. As DNA, the CDR3 is TGTGCCAGCAGCCTCGGTGGAACTAATGAAAAACTGTTTTTT. It specifies CASSLGGTNEKLFF.

The gene calls are TRBV7-6 and TRBJ2-3, with 7 bases identical to TRBD2. CDR3 length: 16 amino acids. J lost 4 bases, V lost 1 base, and 8 bases had no gene match. Per germline, CDR1 SGHVS and CDR2 FNYEAQ. The chain's CDR3 is CASSLGPGGEADTQYF. CDR3 bases: TGTGCCAGCAGCTTAGGGCCGGGGGGTGAGGCAGATACGCAGTATTTT.

The chain couples TRBV19 to TRBJ2-1; no firm D call. Trimming took 6 bases from V and 1 from J, leaving 4 bases between them. This CDR3 region has 12 residues. Germline V gene sequence: CDR1 LNHDA, CDR2 SQIVND (reference sequence). The CDR3 DNA follows: TGTGCCAGTAGGACTTCCTACAATGAGCAGTTCTTC. Its protein product is CASRTSYNEQFF.

This rearrangement joins TRBV11-2 to TRBJ2-5; 8 bases are shared with TRBD1. The V segment lost 5 bases and the J segment 5 bases; nucleotides outside the gene matches: 10. The CDR3 is 15 amino acids. CDR1 and CDR2 (germline): SGHAT, FQNNGV. CDR3: CASSEWTGQRETQYF. CDR3 nucleotide sequence: TGTGCCAGCAGCGAATGGACAGGGCAAAGGGAGACCCAGTACTTC.

The CDR3 spells CASSPELGLEGETQYF. The CDR3 DNA follows: TGTGCCAGCAGCCCCGAACTAGGACTGGAAGGGGAGACCCAGTACTTC. The chain joins TRBV3-1 (or the pseudogene TRBV3-2) to TRBJ2-5, with D tentatively TRBD2 (5 bases). V was clipped by 4 bases and J by 5 bases, with 20 bases between them. Germline lookup yields CDR1 LGHDT and CDR2 YNNKEL (reference sequence). The CDR3 is 16 residues long.

J is TRBJ2-5 and V is TRBV2; TRBD1 matches 12 bases. CDR3 size: 15 residues. Germline V gene lookup returns CDR1 SNHLY and CDR2 FYNNEI. Trimming cost V 10 bases and J 5 bases; bases outside gene matches: 11. The CDR3 loop is CATPRDRGQRETQYF. The CDR3 nucleotides read TGTGCCACCCCCCGGGACAGGGGGCAGAGGGAGACCCAGTACTTC.

This clone was detected only once. The rearrangement links TRBV7-3 to TRBJ2-2; 12 positions agree with TRBD2. Looked up from germline, CDR1 is SGHTA and CDR2 is FQGTGA. J was trimmed by 3 bases and V by 5 bases; bases with no gene match: 13. The CDR3 sequence is 19 residues long. CDR3 DNA sequence: TGTGCCAGCAGCCCCCATACCCTCTGGACTAGCGGGGACACCGGGGAGCTGTTTTTT. This codes for CASSPHTLWTSGDTGELFF.

V usage is TRBV5-1 and J usage is TRBJ2-5; 9 bases match TRBD2. Germline V CDR1 and CDR2: SGHRS, YFSETQ. The J segment lost 3 bases and the V segment lost 4 bases, leaving 4 bases of the junction unmatched. The CDR3 extends over 14 amino acids. Written as DNA, the CDR3 is TGCGCCAGCAGCCAGGGACTAGCAGAAGAGACCCAGTACTTC. Translating it yields CASSQGLAEETQYF.

J is TRBJ2-1 and V is TRBV18; 8 nucleotides line up with TRBD2. Losses at the gene ends were 3 bases for V and 7 bases for J; bases not matched to a gene: 8. The germline CDR1 and CDR2 sequences are KGHSH and LQKENI. The CDR3 contains 15 residues. The CDR3 DNA reads as TGTGCCAGCTCACCGTCGGGAGGGCCAGGGAATGAGCAGTTCTTC. Its protein product is CASSPSGGPGNEQFF.